This T cell receptor beta chain was identified during a study of follicular helper T cells after annual influenza vaccination. As for the study in general: After each seasonal flu vaccination, blood came on days 0, 7 and 28.

Time point reported: 2015-2016 season, pre-vaccination. Cells are cTfh (non-naive CD4+CXCR5+PD-1+), split by ICOS and CD38 into double-positive or double-negative. Points from the study as a whole: Change in circulating plasmablasts correlated with ICOS+CD38+ cTfh clonality change.

This clone was detected only a few times. Its cognate antigen is unknown. The protocol was immunoSEQ multiplex PCR, while the TCRdb copy is restricted to in-frame clones and leaves out a portion. The table lists more than 8,500 clones, 82% of them singletons. V was pared by 7 bases and J by 0 bases, with 9 bases between. The CDR3 consists of 13 residues. Germline CDR1 reads SNHLY; CDR2 reads FYNNEI. The chain links TRBV2 to TRBJ1-2; D not certain. The TCR originated in an adult who received the influenza vaccine. The sequencing here drew on CXCR5+ CD38- circulating T follicular helper cells from blood, taken on the day of influenza vaccination. Stated subset: circulating Tfh, non-naive CD4+CXCR5+PD-1+ (ICOS+CD38+ or ICOS-CD38-). This chain's CDR3 is CASNQWANYGYTF. The CDR3 coding sequence is TGTGCCAGCAACCAGTGGGCTAACTATGGCTACACCTTC.